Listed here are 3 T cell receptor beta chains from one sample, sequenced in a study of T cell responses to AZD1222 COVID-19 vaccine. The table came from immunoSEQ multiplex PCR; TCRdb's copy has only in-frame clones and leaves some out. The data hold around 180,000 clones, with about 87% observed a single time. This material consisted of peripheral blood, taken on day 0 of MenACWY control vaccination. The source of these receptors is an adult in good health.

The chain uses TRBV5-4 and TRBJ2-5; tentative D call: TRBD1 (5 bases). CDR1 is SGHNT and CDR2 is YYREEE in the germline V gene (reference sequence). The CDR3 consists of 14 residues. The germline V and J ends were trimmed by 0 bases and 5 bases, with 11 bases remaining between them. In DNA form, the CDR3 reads TGTGCCAGCAGCTTGGTTCAGCCAGGGGAGACCCAGTACTTC. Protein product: CASSLVQPGETQYF.

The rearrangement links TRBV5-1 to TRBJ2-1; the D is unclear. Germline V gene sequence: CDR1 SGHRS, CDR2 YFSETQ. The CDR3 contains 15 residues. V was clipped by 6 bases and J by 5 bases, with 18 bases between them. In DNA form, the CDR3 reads TGCGCCAGCACCCCCGCTGGGCGAGTCGACAATGAGCAGTTCTTC. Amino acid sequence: CASTPAGRVDNEQFF.

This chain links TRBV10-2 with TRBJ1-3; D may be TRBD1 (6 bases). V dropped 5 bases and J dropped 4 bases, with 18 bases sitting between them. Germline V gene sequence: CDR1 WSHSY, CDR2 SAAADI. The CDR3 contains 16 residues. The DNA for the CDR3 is TGCGCCAGCAGTCCAGGGGCCGCTGTCTCAGGAAACACCATATATTTT. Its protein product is CASSPGAAVSGNTIYF.